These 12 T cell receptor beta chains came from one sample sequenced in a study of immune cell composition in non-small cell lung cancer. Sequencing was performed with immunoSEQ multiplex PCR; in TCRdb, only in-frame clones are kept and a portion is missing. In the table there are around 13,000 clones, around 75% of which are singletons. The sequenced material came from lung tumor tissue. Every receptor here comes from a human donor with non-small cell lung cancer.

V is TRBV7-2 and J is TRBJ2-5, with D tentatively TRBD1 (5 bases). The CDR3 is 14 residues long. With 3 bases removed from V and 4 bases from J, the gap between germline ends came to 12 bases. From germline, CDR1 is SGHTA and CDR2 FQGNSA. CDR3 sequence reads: CASSFLGVRETQYF. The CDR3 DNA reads TGTGCCAGCAGCTTCCTAGGGGTTAGAGAGACCCAGTACTTC.

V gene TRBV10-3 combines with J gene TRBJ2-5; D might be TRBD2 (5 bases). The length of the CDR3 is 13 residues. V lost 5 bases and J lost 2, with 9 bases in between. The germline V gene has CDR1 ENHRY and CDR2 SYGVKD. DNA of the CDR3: TGTGCCATCAGTCCGAGGGAGCAAGAGACCCAGTACTTC. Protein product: CAISPREQETQYF.

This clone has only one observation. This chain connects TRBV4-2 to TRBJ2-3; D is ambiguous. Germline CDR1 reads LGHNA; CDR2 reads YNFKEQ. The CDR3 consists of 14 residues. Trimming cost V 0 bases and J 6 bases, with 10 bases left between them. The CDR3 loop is CASSQEASFDTQYF. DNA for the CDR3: TGTGCCAGCAGCCAAGAAGCAAGTTTTGATACGCAGTATTTT.

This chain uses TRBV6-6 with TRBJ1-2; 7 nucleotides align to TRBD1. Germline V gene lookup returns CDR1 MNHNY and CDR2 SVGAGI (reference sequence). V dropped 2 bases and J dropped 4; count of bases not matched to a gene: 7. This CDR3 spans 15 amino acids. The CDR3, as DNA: TGTGCCAGCAGTTACCCGGACAGGCTGATCTATGGCTACACCTTC. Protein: CASSYPDRLIYGYTF.

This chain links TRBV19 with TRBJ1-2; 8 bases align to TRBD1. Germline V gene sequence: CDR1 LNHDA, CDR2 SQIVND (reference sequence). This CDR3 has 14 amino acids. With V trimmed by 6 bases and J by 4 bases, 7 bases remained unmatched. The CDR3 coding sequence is TGTGCCAGTAGCCCGACAGGGGACTCCTATGGCTACACCTTC. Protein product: CASSPTGDSYGYTF.

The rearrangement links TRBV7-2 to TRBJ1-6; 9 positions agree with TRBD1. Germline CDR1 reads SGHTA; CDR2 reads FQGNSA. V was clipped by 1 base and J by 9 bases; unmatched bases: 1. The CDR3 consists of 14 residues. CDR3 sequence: CASSLDRGRSPLHF. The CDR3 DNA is TGTGCCAGCAGCTTAGACAGGGGGCGTTCACCCCTCCACTTT.

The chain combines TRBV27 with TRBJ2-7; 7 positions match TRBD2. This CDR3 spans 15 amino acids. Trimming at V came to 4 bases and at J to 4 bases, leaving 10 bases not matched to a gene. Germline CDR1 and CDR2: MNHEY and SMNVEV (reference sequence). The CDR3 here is CASSSRGGGGYEQYF. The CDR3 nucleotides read TGTGCCAGCAGTTCGCGTGGGGGGGGAGGTTACGAGCAGTACTTC.

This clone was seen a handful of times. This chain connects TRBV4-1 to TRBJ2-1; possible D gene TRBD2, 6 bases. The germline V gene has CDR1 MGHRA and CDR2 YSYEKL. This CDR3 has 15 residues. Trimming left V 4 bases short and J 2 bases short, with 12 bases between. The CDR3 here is CASSPSAYTYNEQFF. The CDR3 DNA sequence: TGCGCCAGCAGCCCTAGCGCCTATACCTACAATGAGCAGTTCTTC.

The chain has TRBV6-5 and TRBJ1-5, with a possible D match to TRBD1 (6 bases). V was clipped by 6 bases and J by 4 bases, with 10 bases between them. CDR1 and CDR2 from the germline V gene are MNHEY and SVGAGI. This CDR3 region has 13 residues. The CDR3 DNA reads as TGTGCCAGCAGCGGACAGAGAAATCAGCCCCAGCATTTT. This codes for CASSGQRNQPQHF.

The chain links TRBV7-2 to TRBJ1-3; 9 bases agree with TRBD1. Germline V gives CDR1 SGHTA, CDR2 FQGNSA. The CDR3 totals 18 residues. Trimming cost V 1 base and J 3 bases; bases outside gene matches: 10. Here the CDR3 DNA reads TGTGCCAGCAGCTTAGGTCCTTACAGGGGGCAACTTGGAAACACCATATATTTT. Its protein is CASSLGPYRGQLGNTIYF.

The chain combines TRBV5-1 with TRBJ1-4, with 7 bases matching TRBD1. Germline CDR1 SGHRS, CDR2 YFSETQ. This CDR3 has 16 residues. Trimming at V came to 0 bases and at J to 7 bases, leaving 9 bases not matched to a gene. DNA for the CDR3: TGCGCCAGCAGCTTGGAGGGGGCAGGGGGTCCTGAAAAACTGTTTTTT. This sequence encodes CASSLEGAGGPEKLFF.

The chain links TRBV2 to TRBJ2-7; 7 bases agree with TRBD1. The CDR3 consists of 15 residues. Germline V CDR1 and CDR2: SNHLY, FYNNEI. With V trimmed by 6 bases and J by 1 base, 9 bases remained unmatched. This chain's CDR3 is CASRPLRQGSYEQYF. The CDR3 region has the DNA TGTGCCAGCAGGCCCCTAAGACAGGGTTCCTACGAGCAGTACTTC.